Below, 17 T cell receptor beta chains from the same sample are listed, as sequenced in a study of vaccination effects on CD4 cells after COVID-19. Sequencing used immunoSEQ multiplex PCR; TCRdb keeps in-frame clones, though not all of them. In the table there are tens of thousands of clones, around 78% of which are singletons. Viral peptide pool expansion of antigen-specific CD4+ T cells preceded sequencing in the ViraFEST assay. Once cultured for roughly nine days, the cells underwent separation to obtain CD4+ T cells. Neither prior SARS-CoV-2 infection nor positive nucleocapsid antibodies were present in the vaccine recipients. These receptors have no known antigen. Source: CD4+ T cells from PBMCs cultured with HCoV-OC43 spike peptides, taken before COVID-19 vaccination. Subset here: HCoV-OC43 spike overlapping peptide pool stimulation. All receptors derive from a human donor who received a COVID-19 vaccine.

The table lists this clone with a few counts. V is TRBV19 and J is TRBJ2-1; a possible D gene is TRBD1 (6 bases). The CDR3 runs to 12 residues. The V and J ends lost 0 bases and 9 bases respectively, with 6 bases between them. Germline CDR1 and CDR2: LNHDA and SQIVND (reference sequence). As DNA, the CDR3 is TGTGCCAGTAGTATAGAACAGGGTGAGCAGTTCTTC. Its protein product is CASSIEQGEQFF.

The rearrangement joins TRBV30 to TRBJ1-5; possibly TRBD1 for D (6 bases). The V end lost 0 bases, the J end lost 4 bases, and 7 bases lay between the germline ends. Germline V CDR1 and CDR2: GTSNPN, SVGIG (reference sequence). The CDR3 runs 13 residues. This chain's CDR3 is CAWSVGGNQPQHF. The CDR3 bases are TGTGCCTGGAGTGTAGGGGGGAATCAGCCCCAGCATTTT. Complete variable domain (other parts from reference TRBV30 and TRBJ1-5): SQTIHQWPATLVQPVGSPLSLECTVEGTSNPNLYWYRQAAGRGLQLLFYSVGIGQISSEVPQNLSASRPQDRQFILSSKKLLLSDSGFYLCAWSVGGNQPQHFGDGTRLSIL.

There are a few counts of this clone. Here the CDR3 DNA reads TGTGCCAGCAGCTTAATAGGGACGGCGCGGAATCAGCCCCAGCATTTT. Translated: CASSLIGTARNQPQHF. V is TRBV7-8 and J is TRBJ1-5; perhaps TRBD1 as D (5 bases). The V end was cut by 2 bases, the J end by 4 bases, with 15 bases between. The CDR3 runs 16 residues. The germline CDR1 and CDR2 sequences are SGHVS and FQNEAQ.

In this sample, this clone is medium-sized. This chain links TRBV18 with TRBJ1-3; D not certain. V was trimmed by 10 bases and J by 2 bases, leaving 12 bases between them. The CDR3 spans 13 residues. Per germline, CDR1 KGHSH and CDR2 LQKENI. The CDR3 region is CATQEGPGNTIYF. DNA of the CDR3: TGTGCCACCCAAGAGGGCCCTGGAAACACCATATATTTT.

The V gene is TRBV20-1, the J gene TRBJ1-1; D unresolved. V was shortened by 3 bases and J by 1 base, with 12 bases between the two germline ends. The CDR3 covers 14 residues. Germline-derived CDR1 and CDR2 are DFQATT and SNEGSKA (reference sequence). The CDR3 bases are TGCAGTGCTAGTTTGGGCGCTGCGAACACTGAAGCTTTCTTT. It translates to CSASLGAANTEAFF.

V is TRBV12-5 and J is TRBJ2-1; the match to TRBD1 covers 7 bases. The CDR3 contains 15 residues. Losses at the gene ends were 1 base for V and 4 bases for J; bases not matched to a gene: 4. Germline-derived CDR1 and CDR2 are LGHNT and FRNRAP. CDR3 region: CASGLGQGFYNEQFF. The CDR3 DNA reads TGTGCTAGTGGTTTGGGACAGGGATTTTACAATGAGCAGTTCTTC.

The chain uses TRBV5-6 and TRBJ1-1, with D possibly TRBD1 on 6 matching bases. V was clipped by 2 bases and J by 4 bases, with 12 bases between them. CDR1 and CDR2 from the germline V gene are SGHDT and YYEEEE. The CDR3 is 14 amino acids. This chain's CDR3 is CASSFTGSGTEAFF. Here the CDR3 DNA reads TGTGCCAGCAGCTTTACAGGGAGTGGCACTGAAGCTTTCTTT.

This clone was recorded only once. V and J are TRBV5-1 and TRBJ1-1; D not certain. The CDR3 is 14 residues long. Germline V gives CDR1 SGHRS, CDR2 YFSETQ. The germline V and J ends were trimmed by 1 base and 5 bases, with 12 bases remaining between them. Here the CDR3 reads CASSLSGRRTEAFF. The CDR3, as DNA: TGCGCCAGCAGCTTGTCCGGGAGAAGGACTGAAGCTTTCTTT.

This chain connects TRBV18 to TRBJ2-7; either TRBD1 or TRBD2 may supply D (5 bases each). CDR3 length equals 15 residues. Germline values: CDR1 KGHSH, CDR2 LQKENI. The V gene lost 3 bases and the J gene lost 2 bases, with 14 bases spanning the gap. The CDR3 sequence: CASSPTGRKTYEQYF. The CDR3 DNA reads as TGTGCCAGCTCACCGACGGGACGGAAAACCTACGAGCAGTACTTC. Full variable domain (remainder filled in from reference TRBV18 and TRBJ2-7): NAGVMQNPRHLVRRRGQEARLRCSPMKGHSHVYWYRQLPEEGLKFMVYLQKENIIDESGMPKERFSAEFPKEGPSILRIQQVVRGDSAAYFCASSPTGRKTYEQYFGPGTRLTVT.

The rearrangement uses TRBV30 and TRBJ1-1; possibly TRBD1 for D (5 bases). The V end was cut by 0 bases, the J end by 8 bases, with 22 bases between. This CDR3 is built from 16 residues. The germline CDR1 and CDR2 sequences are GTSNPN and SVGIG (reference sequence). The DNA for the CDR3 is TGTGCCTGGAGTGTCTACTCGGGGGGAGGAGGTAGGGAAGCTTTCTTT. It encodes CAWSVYSGGGGREAFF.

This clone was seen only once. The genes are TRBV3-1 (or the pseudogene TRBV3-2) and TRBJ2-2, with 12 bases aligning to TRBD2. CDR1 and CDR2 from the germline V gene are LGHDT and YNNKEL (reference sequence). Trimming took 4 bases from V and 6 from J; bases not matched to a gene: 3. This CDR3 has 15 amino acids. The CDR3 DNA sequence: TGTGCCAGCAGCCCCTGGACTAGCGGGGCCGGGGAGCTGTTTTTT. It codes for CASSPWTSGAGELFF.

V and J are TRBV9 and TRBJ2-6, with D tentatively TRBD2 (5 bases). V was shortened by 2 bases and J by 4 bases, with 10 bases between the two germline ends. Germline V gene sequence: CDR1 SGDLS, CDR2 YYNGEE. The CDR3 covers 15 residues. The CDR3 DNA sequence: TGTGCCAGCAGCGTTGGAGGTTCCGGGGCCAACGTCCTGACTTTC. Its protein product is CASSVGGSGANVLTF.

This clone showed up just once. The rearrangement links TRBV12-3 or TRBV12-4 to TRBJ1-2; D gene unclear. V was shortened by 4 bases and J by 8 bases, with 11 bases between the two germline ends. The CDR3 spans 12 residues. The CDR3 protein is CASSYGRAGYTF. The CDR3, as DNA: TGTGCCAGCAGTTACGGGCGGGCCGGCTACACCTTC.

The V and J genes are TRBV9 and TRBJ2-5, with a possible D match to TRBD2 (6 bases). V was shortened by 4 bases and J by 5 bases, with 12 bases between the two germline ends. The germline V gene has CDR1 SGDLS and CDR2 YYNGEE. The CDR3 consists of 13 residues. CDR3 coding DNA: TGTGCCAGCAGCTCCGGGACTTCGGAGACCCAGTACTTC. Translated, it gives CASSSGTSETQYF.

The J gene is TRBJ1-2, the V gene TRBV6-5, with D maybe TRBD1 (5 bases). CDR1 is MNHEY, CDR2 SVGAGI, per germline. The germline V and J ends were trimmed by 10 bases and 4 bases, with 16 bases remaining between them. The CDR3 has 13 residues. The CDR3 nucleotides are TGTGCCACTGGGGACGGCGGACGCTATGGCTACACCTTC. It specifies CATGDGGRYGYTF.

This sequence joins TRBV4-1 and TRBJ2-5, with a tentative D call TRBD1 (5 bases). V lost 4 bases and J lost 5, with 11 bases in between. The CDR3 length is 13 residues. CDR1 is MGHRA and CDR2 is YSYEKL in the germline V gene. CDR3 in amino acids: CASSLGQEETQYF. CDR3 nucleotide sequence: TGCGCCAGCAGCCTGGGGCAGGAGGAGACCCAGTACTTC.

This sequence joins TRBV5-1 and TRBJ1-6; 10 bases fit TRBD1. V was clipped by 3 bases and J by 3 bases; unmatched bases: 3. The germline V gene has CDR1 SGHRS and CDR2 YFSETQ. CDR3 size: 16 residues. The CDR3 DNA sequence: TGCGCCAGCAGCTCCGGGACAGGGGACTATAATTCACCCCTCCACTTT. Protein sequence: CASSSGTGDYNSPLHF.